This TCR beta chain was recovered during a study of Ad26.COV2.S vaccination and SARS-CoV-2 variants. Study-level points and caveats: Whether participants received vaccine or placebo, their non-spike TCR breadth was similar. Analyses that measured TCR breadth and depth may have underestimated total T cell responses. Reported post-vaccination CD8+ and CD4+ T cell responses to spike showed substantial breadth.

Treatment meaning: 19 received Ad26.COV2.S at low or high dose, single or two shots; about 5 received placebo; per-sample allocation not given. The samples date from day 63 after the first vaccine or placebo injection. Its platform was an Ad26 vector, and its expressed antigen was Wuhan-strain SARS-CoV-2 spike. The table came from immunoSEQ multiplex PCR; TCRdb's copy has only in-frame clones and leaves some out. This sample has about 350,000 clones, with 85% to 90% found just once. To note about this clone: Its antigen is as yet unknown.

The J segment lost 8 bases and the V segment lost 1 base, leaving 7 bases of the junction unmatched. CDR1 is LGHNA, CDR2 YSLEER, per germline. The CDR3 consists of 15 residues. The sequencing used peripheral blood, collected in a trial of Ad26.COV2.S vaccine versus placebo. This TCR was sampled from a person between 18 and 60 years old who received the Ad26.COV2.S COVID-19 vaccine or a placebo. This chain links TRBV4-3 with TRBJ1-2, with 10 bases fitting TRBD1. CDR3 residues: CASSQGDRGLIGYTF. In nucleotides, the CDR3 is TGCGCCAGCAGCCAAGGGGACAGGGGCCTCATAGGCTACACCTTC.